These T cell receptor beta chains were read from a single sample in a study of technical replicates of blood from several donors. The table came from immunoSEQ multiplex PCR; TCRdb's copy has only in-frame clones and leaves some out. Altogether 55,000 to 75,000 clones are present, about 95% being singletons, with the ten largest covering 2.5% to 3.5%. Source material: PBMCs. All receptors come from a human donor in good health. Some clones in this sample may be carry-over from other donors' samples. Both conserved end residues are trimmed from each CDR3.

TRBV9 ASSAGGPVDEQF
TRBV12-5 ASIQEPHNEQF
TRBV4-1 ASSQVRAGVNTGELF
TRBV5-4 ASSSARDRSSGANVLT
TRBV6-5 ASSSYWFSTDTQY
TRBV6-5 ASRMGQGNYGYT
TRBV4-3 ASSQDRGLFYGYT
TRBV30 AWSPGDGAAF
TRBV4-3 ASSQIGRPGSAF
TRBV27 ASSPDRGPQH
TRBV5-4 ASSLSAGNTEAF
TRBV7-9 ASSLFPDRGPNYGYT
TRBV5-1 ASSNTFGTNEQF
TRBV7-9 ASSLVAGGNSPLH
TRBV13 ASSTGTASNYGYT
TRBV7-2 ASTQPGTSVNEQY
TRBV5-1 ASSRGPDEQPQH
TRBV30 AWSVLESSYEQY
TRBV4-3 ASSQQRGVGEQY
TRBV4-1 ASSQDEGTEETQY
TRBV7-9 ASSLLYGYT
TRBV4-1 ASSQYPPGYDTGELF
TRBV5-4 ASSYYRDYHNEQF
TRBV29-1 SVVPGETQY
TRBV6-5 ASSLQGLSYNEQF
TRBV4-2 ASSQGTPSGWTEAF
TRBV6-5 ASSTGTTGYGYT
TRBV4-2 ASSLSPTLSGTVSGNTIY
TRBV5-4 ASSSAVAGFVTGELF